This T cell receptor beta chain was retrieved from a study of CD8+CD57+ T cells in acquired aplastic anemia. Study-level information: Sorted CD4+ and CD8+ cells gave a mean 3.2 ug DNA, range roughly 0.19 to 30 ug. Findings and limits, study-wide: No significant patient-versus-control difference appeared in CD8+ Simpson's diversity.

Genomic DNA acted as the template from which TCR beta VDJ combination and CDR3 sequence profiling were carried out. TCRdb reprocessed the reads with MiXCR, giving one entry per CDR3 protein. The profile shows approximately 180,000 distinct CDR3 sequences, roughly 50% of them singletons. CD8+CD57+ cell expansion, shown by flow cytometry, had occurred in the patients selected for sequencing. Blood was sampled before the patients had received any therapy. Unmatched junction bases numbered 5, after V lost 7 bases and J lost 9 bases. This CDR3 has 14 amino acids. Germline assignment: CDR1 SGHNT and CDR2 YYREEE (reference sequence). For this clonotype: Its antigen is still unknown.

Sequenced: sorted CD4+, CD8+, or CD8+CD57+ T cells (not recorded which) from PBMCs. The chain uses TRBV5-4 and TRBJ1-6; 12 positions agree with TRBD1. This TCR was recovered from a human donor with aplastic anemia. This CDR3 is CASAGTGGSSPLHF. The CDR3 DNA is TGTGCCAGCGCCGGGACAGGGGGCAGTTCACCCCTCCACTTT.